The rows below give T cell receptor beta chains drawn from one sample of a study of CD8+CD57+ T cells in acquired aplastic anemia. From the reads, TCRdb called clonotypes with MiXCR, one entry per CDR3 protein. The top ten hold under 8.5% of the sample, which has 250,000 to 300,000 distinct CDR3 sequences, around 60% seen once. Sequenced: sorted CD4+, CD8+, or CD8+CD57+ T cells (not recorded which) from PBMCs. These receptors originate from a human donor with severe aplastic anemia or a healthy control (not recorded which). Both conserved end residues are part of each CDR3. A D gene is named only where the DNA matches it firmly. Only part of the rows carry a size: once, few, many, or a class if the clone is expanded.

length,V,D,size,J,DNA,CDR3
14,TRBV20-1,NA,NA,TRBJ1-1,TGCAGTGCTAGTTATCAGGGTATGGGCACTGAAGCTTTCTTT,CSASYQGMGTEAFF
18,TRBV11-2,NA,NA,TRBJ2-7,TGTGCCTGGAGTGAACCCCCCTTAGGGTGGAGTCTACTAAACGAGCAGTACTTC,CAWSEPPLGWSLLNEQYF
14,TRBV7-2,NA,NA,TRBJ2-5,TGTGCCAGCAGCGGTTGGGCAGGACAAGAGACCCAGTACTTC,CASSGWAGQETQYF
14,TRBV12-3/TRBV12-4,TRBD2,many,TRBJ2-7,TGTGCCAGCAGGCCGAGCGGGGCTTCCGGGGAGCAGTACTTC,CASRPSGASGEQYF
13,TRBV20-1,TRBD2,few,TRBJ2-1,TGCAGTGCCCATCGGGGGGGATACAATGAGCAGTTCTTC,CSAHRGGYNEQFF
14,TRBV2,TRBD1,few,TRBJ2-2,TGTGCCAGCACGGGGACAGCGAACACCGGGGAGCTGTTTTTT,CASTGTANTGELFF
15,TRBV7-2,TRBD1,NA,TRBJ2-7,TGTGCCAGCAGCCCGGGGACAGGGGCTTTCTACGAGCAGTACTTC,CASSPGTGAFYEQYF
15,TRBV4-1,NA,many,TRBJ1-3,TGCGCCAGCAGCCAAGGACTGTTAGCTGGAAACACCATATATTTT,CASSQGLLAGNTIYF
12,TRBV7-3,NA,NA,TRBJ1-1,TGTGCCAGCCCTCAGAGAAACACTGAAGCTTTCTTT,CASPQRNTEAFF
16,TRBV20-1,TRBD2,NA,TRBJ2-1,TGCAGTGCTAGAGATCAGCGGCTAGCGGGAGCCAATGAGCAGTTCTTC,CSARDQRLAGANEQFF
14,TRBV7-2,NA,NA,TRBJ1-3,TGTGCCAGCAGTTCTCAGCCCTCTGGAAACACCACATATTTT,CASSSQPSGNTTYF
14,TRBV5-4,NA,NA,TRBJ2-3,TGTGCCAGCAGCGCACCAAGGGAGACAGATACGCAGTATTTT,CASSAPRETDTQYF
12,TRBV20-1,NA,many,TRBJ2-4,TGCAGTGCTAGAGACCGGGGCCCGCTACAGTACTTC,CSARDRGPLQYF
15,TRBV7-2,NA,many,TRBJ2-2,TGTGCCAGCAGCTCCCTAGCGTACACGGGCGGGGAGCTGTTTTTT,CASSSLAYTGGELFF
15,TRBV15,NA,few,TRBJ2-1,TGTGCCACCAGCAGAGATAGGAGGCTAGCCAATGAGCAGTTCTTC,CATSRDRRLANEQFF
15,TRBV7-3,TRBD1,NA,TRBJ2-5,TGTGCCAGCAGCCCGACAGGGGGGCAAGAAGAGACCCAGTACTTC,CASSPTGGQEETQYF
14,TRBV15,NA,NA,TRBJ1-6,TGTGCCACCAGCAGAGTAGGGACCAATTCACCCCTCCACTTT,CATSRVGTNSPLHF
14,TRBV20-1,NA,NA,TRBJ2-2,TGCAGTGCTAGAATGGCTTGGGGGGCCGGGGAGCTGTTTTTT,CSARMAWGAGELFF
17,TRBV15,NA,few,TRBJ2-5,TGTGCCACCAGCAGAGGCAGACTCGGTCAGGGGCGAGAGACCCAGTACTTC,CATSRGRLGQGRETQYF
14,TRBV12-3/TRBV12-4,NA,NA,TRBJ2-7,TGTGCCAGCAGTTTTGCGGGACTCTCCTACGAGCAGTACTTC,CASSFAGLSYEQYF
13,TRBV15,NA,NA,TRBJ1-1,TGTGCCACCAGCCTAACGGGGAACACTGAAGCTTTCTTT,CATSLTGNTEAFF
15,TRBV15,TRBD2,many,TRBJ2-7,TGTGCCACCAGCAGGACGGGGGGTTCTTCCTACGAGCAGTACTTC,CATSRTGGSSYEQYF
14,TRBV10-3,NA,many,TRBJ1-5,TGTGCCATCAGTGATGACCAGTCGTCCCAGCCCCAGCATTTT,CAISDDQSSQPQHF
13,TRBV20-1,NA,NA,TRBJ1-1,TGCAGTGCCCTTCGTCCGGTGAACACTGAAGCTTTCTTT,CSALRPVNTEAFF
14,TRBV15,NA,NA,TRBJ2-7,TGTGCCACCAGCAGGCCCTCCAGGGAATACGAGCAGTACTTC,CATSRPSREYEQYF
14,TRBV7-3,TRBD1,few,TRBJ2-3,TGTGCCAGCAGCTTAAGGACAGGGGCAGATACGCAGTATTTT,CASSLRTGADTQYF
15,TRBV7-6,TRBD1,few,TRBJ2-5,TGTGCCAGCAGCGAACCGGGACAGGGGAGAGAGACCCAGTACTTC,CASSEPGQGRETQYF
17,TRBV7-3,TRBD2,NA,TRBJ2-5,TGTGCCAGCAGCCCGACCGGACTAGCGGGGGAAGGAGAGACCCAGTACTTC,CASSPTGLAGEGETQYF
14,TRBV7-9,TRBD1,NA,TRBJ1-1,TGTGCCAGCAGCTGGAGGACAGGGCAAACTGAAGCTTTCTTT,CASSWRTGQTEAFF
15,TRBV19,NA,many,TRBJ1-6,TGTGCCAGTACTGCCCAGGGCAGGGGAAGTACACCCCTCCACTTT,CASTAQGRGSTPLHF
11,TRBV14,NA,NA,TRBJ2-7,TGTGCCAGCAGCCGATTGGGCGAGCAGTACTTC,CASSRLGEQYF
15,TRBV20-1,NA,NA,TRBJ1-4,TGCAGTGCTAGAGGTCGCGGTGCAACTAATGAAAAACTGTTTTTT,CSARGRGATNEKLFF
13,TRBV29-1,NA,NA,TRBJ1-1,TGCAGCGTTGAGCGCGGCAGGGATTTGAAAGCTTTCTTT,CSVERGRDLKAFF
13,TRBV29-1,TRBD1,NA,TRBJ2-7,TGCAGCGTTGAGACAGGGGGCAATTACGAGCAGTACTTC,CSVETGGNYEQYF
19,TRBV7-3,TRBD1,NA,TRBJ2-7,TGTGCCAGCAGCCCGGGATATCCGGGACAGAGGTTTAGCTCCTACGAGCAGTACTTC,CASSPGYPGQRFSSYEQYF
13,TRBV10-3,NA,NA,TRBJ2-7,TGTGCCATCAGTGAAGTGGGACGTTCTATTGCGTACTTC,CAISEVGRSIAYF
15,TRBV25-1,TRBD2,few,TRBJ2-7,TGTGCCAGCAGCATTACTAGCGGGAGTGAATACGAGCAGTACTTC,CASSITSGSEYEQYF
16,TRBV7-9,NA,few,TRBJ1-2,TGTGCCAGCAGCTTGAGTATGGGGGGAGCTAACTATGGCTACACCTTC,CASSLSMGGANYGYTF
12,TRBV19,NA,NA,TRBJ1-1,TGTGCCAGTAGAAGGGCGACGGCTGAAGCTTTCTTT,CASRRATAEAFF
15,TRBV10-3,NA,many,TRBJ1-6,TGTGCCATCAGTCGCGGGGGGTTCTATAATTCACCCCTCCACTTT,CAISRGGFYNSPLHF
15,TRBV4-2,TRBD2,NA,TRBJ2-7,TGTGCCAGCAGCCAAGATCCGGGACTAGTTCGCGAGCAGTACTTC,CASSQDPGLVREQYF
12,TRBV2,NA,NA,TRBJ2-7,TGTGCCAGCATCGGGCAGTCCTACGAGCAGTACTTC,CASIGQSYEQYF
14,TRBV6-2/TRBV6-3,TRBD1,few,TRBJ1-5,TGTGCCAGCAGAAAACAGGGGGCAGGTCAGCCCCAGCATTTT,CASRKQGAGQPQHF
18,TRBV11-3,NA,NA,TRBJ2-3,TGTGCCAGCAGCTTAGATGGGTCAGGGAGGGGGAGCACAGATACGCAGTATTTT,CASSLDGSGRGSTDTQYF
15,TRBV6-1,NA,NA,TRBJ2-5,TGTGCCAGCAAACTCCGGGACCAATGGGGGGAGACCCAGTACTTC,CASKLRDQWGETQYF
16,TRBV14,TRBD1,NA,TRBJ1-4,TGTGCCAGCAGCCAAGATGGGGGACAGGTTAATGAAAAACTGTTTTTT,CASSQDGGQVNEKLFF
15,TRBV5-6,TRBD2,NA,TRBJ2-7,TGTGCCAGTAGTCCGACTAGCGGGGGGATCTACGAGCAGTACTTC,CASSPTSGGIYEQYF
14,TRBV12-3/TRBV12-4,TRBD1,NA,TRBJ1-2,TGTGCTAGTGCCCTACAGGACAGGGGGGCTGGCTACACCTTC,CASALQDRGAGYTF
18,TRBV7-9,TRBD1,NA,TRBJ2-6,TGTGCCAGCAGCGACAGACAGGGGGCGCATACTGGGGCCAACGTCCTGACTTTC,CASSDRQGAHTGANVLTF
13,TRBV25-1,TRBD1,NA,TRBJ1-1,TGTGCCAGCAAGGGGGCCGCACCCCTGAGGGCTTTCTTT,CASKGAAPLRAFF
19,TRBV24-1,TRBD1,NA,TRBJ1-5,TGTGCCACCAGGACAGGGGGGGGAACCAAAGCCCATAGCAATCAGCCCCAGCATTTT,CATRTGGGTKAHSNQPQHF